This T cell receptor beta chain appears in the sequencing data of a study of blood T cell repertoires in COVID-19. Study-level information: Both acute and convalescent COVID-19 samples were obtained from the United States, Italy and Spain. In each case, the material was cDNA or gDNA derived from T cells, B-cell-depleted T cells, or PBMCs.

Original handling: Amplification with reference gene primers provided the estimates of nucleated cell counts. The protocol was immunoSEQ multiplex PCR, while the TCRdb copy is restricted to in-frame clones and leaves out a portion. Clonal size and the V and J genes are those of that table, whereas D and trimming came from the DNA. The sample gives some 150,000 clones, 80% to 90% of which show up once; approximately 3.5% is in the top ten. The V gene lost 0 bases and the J gene lost 3 bases, with 18 bases spanning the gap. Germline CDR1 is LGHNA and CDR2 is YNFKEQ. CDR3 length: 17 amino acids. This chain links TRBV4-2 with TRBJ2-7, with D possibly TRBD1 on 5 matching bases. Sequenced material: peripheral blood. This sequence originates from a man between 70 and 80 years old with acute or convalescent COVID-19. As DNA, the CDR3 is TGTGCCAGCAGCCAAGATGGGTTGGGGCAGGCAGACTACGAGCAGTACTTC. Its translation: CASSQDGLGQADYEQYF.